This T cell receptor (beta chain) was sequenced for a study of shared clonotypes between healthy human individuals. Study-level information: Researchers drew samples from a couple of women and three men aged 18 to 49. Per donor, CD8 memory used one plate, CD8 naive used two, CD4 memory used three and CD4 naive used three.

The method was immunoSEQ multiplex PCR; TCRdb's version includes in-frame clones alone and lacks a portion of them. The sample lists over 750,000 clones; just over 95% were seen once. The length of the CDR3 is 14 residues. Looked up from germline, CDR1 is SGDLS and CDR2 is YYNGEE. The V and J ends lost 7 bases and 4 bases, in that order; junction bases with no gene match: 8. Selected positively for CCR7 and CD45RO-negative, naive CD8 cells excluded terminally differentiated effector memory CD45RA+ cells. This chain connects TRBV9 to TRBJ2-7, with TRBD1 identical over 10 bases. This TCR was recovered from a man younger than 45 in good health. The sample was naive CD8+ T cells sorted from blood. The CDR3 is CASAVGGQGYEQYF. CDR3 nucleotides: TGTGCCAGCGCCGTGGGGGGACAGGGGTACGAGCAGTACTTC.